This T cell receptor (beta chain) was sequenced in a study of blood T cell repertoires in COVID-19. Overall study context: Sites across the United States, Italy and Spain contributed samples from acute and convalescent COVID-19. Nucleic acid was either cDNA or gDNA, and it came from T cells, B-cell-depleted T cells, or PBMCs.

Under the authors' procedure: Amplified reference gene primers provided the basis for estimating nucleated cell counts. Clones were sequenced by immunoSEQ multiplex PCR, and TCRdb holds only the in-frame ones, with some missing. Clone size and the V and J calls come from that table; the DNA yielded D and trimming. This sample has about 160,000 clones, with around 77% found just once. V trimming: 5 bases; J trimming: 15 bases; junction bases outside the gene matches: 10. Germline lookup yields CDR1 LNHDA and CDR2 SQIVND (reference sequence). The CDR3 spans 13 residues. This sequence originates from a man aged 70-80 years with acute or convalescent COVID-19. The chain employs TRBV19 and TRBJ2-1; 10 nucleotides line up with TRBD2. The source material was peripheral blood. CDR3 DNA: TGTGCCAGTAGTCCAAGCGGGAGGGCCGGTCTGTTCTTC. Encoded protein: CASSPSGRAGLFF.